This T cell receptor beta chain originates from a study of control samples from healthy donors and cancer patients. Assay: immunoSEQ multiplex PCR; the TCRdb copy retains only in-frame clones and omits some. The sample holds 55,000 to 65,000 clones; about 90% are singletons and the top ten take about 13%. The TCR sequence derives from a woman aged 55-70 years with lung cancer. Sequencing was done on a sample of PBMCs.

Written as DNA, the CDR3 is TGTGCCAGCAGTGCGCCAGGGGCTGGCTACACCTTC. This sequence encodes CASSAPGAGYTF. The chain uses TRBV12-3 or TRBV12-4 and TRBJ1-2, with D possibly being TRBD1 (6 bases). The length of the CDR3 is 12 residues. Trimming left V 5 bases short and J 7 bases short, with 11 bases between.